The 9 T cell receptor beta chains presented below share a single source sample, sequenced in a study of blood T cell repertoires in COVID-19. TCRdb keeps only in-frame clones here, not all; method: immunoSEQ multiplex PCR. The table includes some 200,000 clones, approximately 87% detected once. Specimen: peripheral blood. All receptors derive from a woman in her 70s with acute or convalescent COVID-19.

V is TRBV7-3 and J is TRBJ2-2; D is undetermined. Germline V CDR1 and CDR2: SGHTA, FQGTGA. Trimming removed 5 bases at V and 5 bases at J, with 9 bases between. This CDR3 is built from 13 residues. The CDR3 sequence is CASSPSGTGELFF. For the CDR3, the DNA is TGTGCCAGCAGCCCATCAGGAACCGGGGAGCTGTTTTTT.

The J gene is TRBJ2-5, the V gene TRBV5-6, with TRBD1 matching 9 bases. Germline CDR1 and CDR2: SGHDT and YYEEEE. The V and J ends lost 4 bases and 5 bases, in that order; junction bases with no gene match: 9. The CDR3 is 15 amino acids. The CDR3 DNA follows: TGTGCCAGCAGCCTCTCCCGGGACAGGGAGGAGACCCAGTACTTC. This translates into CASSLSRDREETQYF.

The table lists this clone with many counts. V usage is TRBV5-4 and J usage is TRBJ2-2; no clear D gene. V gave up 0 bases and J gave up 3 bases, with 6 bases separating them. Germline loops: CDR1 SGHNT, CDR2 YYREEE (reference sequence). This CDR3 region has 14 residues. This chain's CDR3 is CASSLERDTGELFF. The CDR3 DNA reads TGTGCCAGCAGCTTGGAACGGGACACCGGGGAGCTGTTTTTT.

This clone has just one count. This chain uses TRBV5-6 with TRBJ1-6, with D possibly TRBD1 on 5 matching bases. V was trimmed by 2 bases and J by 9 bases, leaving 9 bases between them. The CDR3 sequence is 13 residues long. CDR1 is SGHDT, CDR2 YYEEEE, per germline. CDR3 nucleotides: TGTGCCAGCAGCTTTGCCCAGGGTTCACCCCTCCACTTT. This sequence encodes CASSFAQGSPLHF.

This clone was recorded once. This chain links TRBV4-1 with TRBJ2-1; TRBD2 aligns across 14 bases. Germline V CDR1 and CDR2: MGHRA, YSYEKL. With V trimmed by 4 bases and J by 4 bases, 6 bases remained unmatched. The CDR3 consists of 17 residues. The CDR3 DNA sequence: TGCGCCAGCAGCCTCCGACTAGCGGGGGGGCCGTACAATGAGCAGTTCTTC. It translates to CASSLRLAGGPYNEQFF.

The CDR3 sequence: CASSLDSSYEQYF. CDR3 DNA sequence: TGTGCCAGCAGTTTAGACAGCTCCTACGAGCAGTACTTC. The chain has TRBV12-3 or TRBV12-4 and TRBJ2-7; no reliable D call. The CDR3 totals 13 residues. Trimming left V 1 base short and J 0 bases short, with 4 bases between.

The table lists this clone with a few counts. The V gene is TRBV5-1, the J gene TRBJ2-7, with D unclear. The CDR3 extends over 13 amino acids. The V end was cut by 3 bases, the J end by 2 bases, with 9 bases between. Germline-derived CDR1 and CDR2 are SGHRS and YFSETQ. The CDR3 is CASSSDTTYEQYF. Written as DNA, the CDR3 is TGCGCCAGCAGCTCCGATACTACCTACGAGCAGTACTTC.

The gene calls are TRBV19 and TRBJ1-1; D uncertain. The germline V and J ends were trimmed by 6 bases and 2 bases, with 13 bases remaining between them. Germline loops: CDR1 LNHDA, CDR2 SQIVND (reference sequence). The CDR3 runs 14 residues. The CDR3 DNA follows: TGTGCCAGTAGCCCGGGTCCAGCTAACACTGAAGCTTTCTTT. It encodes CASSPGPANTEAFF.

This clone was recorded a few times. The CDR3 region is CASLASGLWELFF. CDR3 bases: TGCGCCAGCCTCGCATCAGGGCTCTGGGAGCTGTTTTTT. V gene TRBV10-2 combines with J gene TRBJ2-2; tentatively, D is TRBD1 (5 bases). From germline, CDR1 is WSHSY and CDR2 SAAADI. The CDR3 extends over 13 amino acids. With 8 bases removed from V and 9 bases from J, the gap between germline ends came to 16 bases.